This TCR beta chain was captured by sequencing in a study of somatic mutations in cytotoxic T cells in rheumatoid arthritis. Study observations and caveats: CD8+ T-cell clonality did not differ significantly between rheumatoid arthritis patients and age-matched healthy controls. With advancing age, CD8+ clonality climbed in rheumatoid arthritis patients but did not rise in healthy controls.

Method: immunoSEQ multiplex PCR; TCRdb's copy keeps in-frame clones and lacks some. The table records about 18,000 clones, around four fifths of them present only once. Per germline, CDR1 LNHNV and CDR2 YYDKDF (reference sequence). The CDR3 is made up of 15 amino acids. The V segment lost 8 bases and the J segment 5 bases; nucleotides outside the gene matches: 13. As for this clone: The antigen remains undetermined.

What was sequenced was CD8+ T cells sorted from blood. The chain combines TRBV15 with TRBJ1-1; 8 positions agree with TRBD1. The TCR originated in an adult with rheumatoid arthritis. The CDR3 protein is CATQFGQGGWTEAFF. The CDR3 nucleotides are TGTGCCACCCAATTCGGACAGGGAGGATGGACTGAAGCTTTCTTT.